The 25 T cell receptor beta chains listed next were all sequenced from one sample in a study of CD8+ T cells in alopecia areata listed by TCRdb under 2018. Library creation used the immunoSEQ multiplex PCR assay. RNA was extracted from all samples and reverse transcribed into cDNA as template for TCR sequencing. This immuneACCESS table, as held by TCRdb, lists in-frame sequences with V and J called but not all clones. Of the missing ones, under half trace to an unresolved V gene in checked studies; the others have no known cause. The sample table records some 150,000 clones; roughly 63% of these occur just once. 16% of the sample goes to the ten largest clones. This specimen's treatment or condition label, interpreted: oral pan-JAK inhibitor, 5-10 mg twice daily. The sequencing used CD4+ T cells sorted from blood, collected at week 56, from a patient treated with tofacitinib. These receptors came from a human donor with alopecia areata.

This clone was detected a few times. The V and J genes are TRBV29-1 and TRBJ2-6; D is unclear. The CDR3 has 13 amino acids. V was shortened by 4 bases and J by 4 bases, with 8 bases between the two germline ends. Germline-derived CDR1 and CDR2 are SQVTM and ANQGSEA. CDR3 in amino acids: CSVVWPGANVLTF. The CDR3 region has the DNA TGCAGCGTTGTGTGGCCCGGGGCCAACGTCCTGACTTTC.

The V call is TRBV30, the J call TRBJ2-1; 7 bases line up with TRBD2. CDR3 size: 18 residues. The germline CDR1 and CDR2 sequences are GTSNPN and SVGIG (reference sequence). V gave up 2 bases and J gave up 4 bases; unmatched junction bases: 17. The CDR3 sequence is CAWSIQKPGLSPYNEQFF. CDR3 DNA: TGTGCCTGGAGTATACAAAAACCGGGACTAAGCCCTTACAATGAGCAGTTCTTC.

The CDR3 DNA is TGTGCCAGCAGTGACATCAAAATCAGAGGCGTAGAAAAACTGTTTTTT. It is translated as CASSDIKIRGVEKLFF. V is TRBV2 and J is TRBJ1-4, with no clear D. The V end lost 3 bases, the J end lost 8 bases, and 19 bases lay between the germline ends. CDR3 length equals 16 residues. Germline V gives CDR1 SNHLY, CDR2 FYNNEI.

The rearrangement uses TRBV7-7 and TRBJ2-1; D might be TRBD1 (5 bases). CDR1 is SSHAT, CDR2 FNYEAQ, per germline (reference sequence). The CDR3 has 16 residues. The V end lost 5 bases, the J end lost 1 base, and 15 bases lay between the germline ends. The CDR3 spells CASSPVKGLSYNEQFF. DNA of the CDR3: TGTGCCAGCAGCCCTGTAAAGGGGTTGTCCTACAATGAGCAGTTCTTC.

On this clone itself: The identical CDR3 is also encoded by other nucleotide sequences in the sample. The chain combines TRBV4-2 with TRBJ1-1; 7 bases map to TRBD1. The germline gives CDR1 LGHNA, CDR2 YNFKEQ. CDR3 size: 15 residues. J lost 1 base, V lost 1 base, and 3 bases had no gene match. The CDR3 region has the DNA TGTGCCAGCAGCCAAGGACAGGGAGGGAACACTGAAGCTTTCTTT. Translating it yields CASSQGQGGNTEAFF.

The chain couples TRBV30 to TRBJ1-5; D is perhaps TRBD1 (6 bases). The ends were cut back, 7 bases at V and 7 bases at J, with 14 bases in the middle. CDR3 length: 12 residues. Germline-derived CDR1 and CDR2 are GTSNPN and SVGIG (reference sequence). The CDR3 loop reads CAFGTPKQPQHF. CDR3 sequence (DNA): TGTGCCTTCGGGACACCCAAGCAGCCCCAGCATTTT.

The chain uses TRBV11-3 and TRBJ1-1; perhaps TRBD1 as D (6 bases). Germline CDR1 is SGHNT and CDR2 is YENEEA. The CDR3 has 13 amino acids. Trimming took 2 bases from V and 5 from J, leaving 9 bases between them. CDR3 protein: CASSLRGGTEAFF. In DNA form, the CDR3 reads TGTGCCAGCAGCTTAAGGGGGGGAACTGAAGCTTTCTTT. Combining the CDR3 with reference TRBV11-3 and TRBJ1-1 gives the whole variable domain EAGVVQSPRYKIIEKKQPVAFWCNPISGHNTLYWYLQNLGQGPELLIRYENEEAVDDSQLPKDRFSAERLKGVDSTLKIQPAELGDSAVYLCASSLRGGTEAFFGQGTRLTVV.

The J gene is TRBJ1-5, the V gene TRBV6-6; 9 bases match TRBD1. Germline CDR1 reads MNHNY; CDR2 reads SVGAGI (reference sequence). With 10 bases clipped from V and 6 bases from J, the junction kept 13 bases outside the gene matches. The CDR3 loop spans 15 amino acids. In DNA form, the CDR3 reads TGTGCCACGCGGAGAACAGGGGGCGTAGGTCAGCCCCAGCATTTT. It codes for CATRRTGGVGQPQHF.

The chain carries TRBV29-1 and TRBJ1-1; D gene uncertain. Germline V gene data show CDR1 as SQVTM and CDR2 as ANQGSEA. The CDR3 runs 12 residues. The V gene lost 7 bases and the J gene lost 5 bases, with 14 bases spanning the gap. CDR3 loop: CSARGWVTEAFF. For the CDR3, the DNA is TGCAGCGCCCGAGGATGGGTTACTGAAGCTTTCTTT.

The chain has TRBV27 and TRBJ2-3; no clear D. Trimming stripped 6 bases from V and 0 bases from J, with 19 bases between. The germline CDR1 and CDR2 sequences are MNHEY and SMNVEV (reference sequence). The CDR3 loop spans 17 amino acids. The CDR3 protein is CASRRPGATYSTDTQYF. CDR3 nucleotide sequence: TGTGCCAGCAGGCGGCCCGGAGCAACTTATAGCACAGATACGCAGTATTTT.

The CDR3 coding sequence is TGTGCCTGGGGAACCGGGACTCCTTCCTACGAGCAGTACTTC. Translating it yields CAWGTGTPSYEQYF. The V gene is TRBV30, the J gene TRBJ2-7; TRBD2 might be the D (6 bases). Trimming left V 5 bases short and J 1 base short, with 15 bases between. This CDR3 region has 14 residues. Looked up from germline, CDR1 is GTSNPN and CDR2 is SVGIG (reference sequence). Full variable domain (remainder filled in from reference TRBV30 and TRBJ2-7): SQTIHQWPATLVQPVGSPLSLECTVEGTSNPNLYWYRQAAGRGLQLLFYSVGIGQISSEVPQNLSASRPQDRQFILSSKKLLLSDSGFYLCAWGTGTPSYEQYFGPGTRLTVT.

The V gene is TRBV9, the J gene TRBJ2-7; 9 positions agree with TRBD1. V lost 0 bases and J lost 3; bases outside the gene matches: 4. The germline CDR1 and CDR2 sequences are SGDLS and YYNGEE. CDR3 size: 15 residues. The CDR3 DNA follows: TGTGCCAGCAGCGTAGCTCCGGGACAGGGCTACGAGCAGTACTTC. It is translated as CASSVAPGQGYEQYF. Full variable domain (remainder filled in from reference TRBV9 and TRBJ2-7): DSGVTQTPKHLITATGQRVTLRCSPRSGDLSVYWYQQSLDQGLQFLIQYYNGEERAKGNILERFSAQQFPDLHSELNLSSLELGDSALYFCASSVAPGQGYEQYFGPGTRLTVT.

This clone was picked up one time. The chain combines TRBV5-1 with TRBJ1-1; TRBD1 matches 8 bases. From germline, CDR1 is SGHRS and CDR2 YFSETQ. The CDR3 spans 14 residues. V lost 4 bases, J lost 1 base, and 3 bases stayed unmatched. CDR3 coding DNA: TGCGCCAGCAGCCAGGGACAGGCGAACACTGAAGCTTTCTTT. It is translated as CASSQGQANTEAFF.

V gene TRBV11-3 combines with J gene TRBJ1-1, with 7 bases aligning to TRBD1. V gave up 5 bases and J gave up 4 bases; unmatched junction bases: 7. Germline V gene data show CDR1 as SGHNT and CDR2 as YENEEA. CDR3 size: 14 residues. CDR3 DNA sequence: TGTGCCAGCAGCCCCGACAGGGTCTCCACTGAAGCTTTCTTT. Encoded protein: CASSPDRVSTEAFF.

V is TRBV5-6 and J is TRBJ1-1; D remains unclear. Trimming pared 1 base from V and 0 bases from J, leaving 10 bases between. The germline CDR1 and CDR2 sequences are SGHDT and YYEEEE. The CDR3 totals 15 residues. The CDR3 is CASSLWTVMNTEAFF. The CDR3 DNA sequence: TGTGCCAGCAGCTTGTGGACGGTCATGAACACTGAAGCTTTCTTT.

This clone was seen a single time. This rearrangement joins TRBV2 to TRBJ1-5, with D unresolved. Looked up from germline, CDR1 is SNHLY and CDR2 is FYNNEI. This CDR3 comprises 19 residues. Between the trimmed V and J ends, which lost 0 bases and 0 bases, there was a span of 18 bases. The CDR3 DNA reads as TGTGCCAGCAGTGAAGCAGGGATAGGGATCGGATATAGCAATCAGCCCCAGCATTTT. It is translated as CASSEAGIGIGYSNQPQHF. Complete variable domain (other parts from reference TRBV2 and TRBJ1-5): EPEVTQTPSHQVTQMGQEVILRCVPISNHLYFYWYRQILGQKVEFLVSFYNNEISEKSEIFDDQFSVERPDGSNFTLKIRSTKLEDSAMYFCASSEAGIGIGYSNQPQHFGDGTRLSIL.

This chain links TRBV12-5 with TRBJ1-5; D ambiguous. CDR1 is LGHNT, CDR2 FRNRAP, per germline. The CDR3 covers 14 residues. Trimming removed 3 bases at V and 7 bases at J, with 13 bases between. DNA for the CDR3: TGTGCTAGTGGTTTCGTTACAGCTGCGCAGCCCCAGCATTTT. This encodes CASGFVTAAQPQHF. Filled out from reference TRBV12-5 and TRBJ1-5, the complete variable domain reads DARVTQTPRHKVTEMGQEVTMRCQPILGHNTVFWYRQTMMQGLELLAYFRNRAPLDDSGMPKDRFSAEMPDATLATLKIQPSEPRDSAVYFCASGFVTAAQPQHFGDGTRLSIL.

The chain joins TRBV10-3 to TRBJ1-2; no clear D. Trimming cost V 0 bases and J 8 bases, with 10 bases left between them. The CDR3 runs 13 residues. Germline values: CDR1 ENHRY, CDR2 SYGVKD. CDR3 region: CAISESREKGYTF. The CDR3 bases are TGTGCCATCAGTGAGTCCCGGGAAAAGGGCTACACCTTC.

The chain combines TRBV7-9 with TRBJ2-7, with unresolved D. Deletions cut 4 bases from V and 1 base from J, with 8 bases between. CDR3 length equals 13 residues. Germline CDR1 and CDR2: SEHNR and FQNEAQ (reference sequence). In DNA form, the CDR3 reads TGTGCCAGCAGCTCGATACAGTCCTACGAGCAGTACTTC. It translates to CASSSIQSYEQYF.

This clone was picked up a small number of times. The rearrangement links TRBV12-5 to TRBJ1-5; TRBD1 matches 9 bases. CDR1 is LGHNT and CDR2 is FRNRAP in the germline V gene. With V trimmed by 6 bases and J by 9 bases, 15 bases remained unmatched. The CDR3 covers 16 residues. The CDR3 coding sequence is TGTGCTAGTGGGAGAACGGGACAGGGAGGGAAGTGGCCCCAGCATTTT. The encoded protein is CASGRTGQGGKWPQHF.

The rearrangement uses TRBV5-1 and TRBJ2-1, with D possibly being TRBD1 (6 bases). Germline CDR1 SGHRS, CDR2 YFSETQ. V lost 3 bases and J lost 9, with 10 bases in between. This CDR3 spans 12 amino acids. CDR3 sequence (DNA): TGCGCCAGCAGCTCCCAGGGGTTTGAGCAGTTCTTC. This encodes CASSSQGFEQFF.

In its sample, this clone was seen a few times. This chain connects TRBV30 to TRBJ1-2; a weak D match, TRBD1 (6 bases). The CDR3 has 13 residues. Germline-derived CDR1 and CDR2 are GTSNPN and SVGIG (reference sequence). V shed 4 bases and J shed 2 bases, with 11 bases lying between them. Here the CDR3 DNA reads TGTGCCTGGAAAATACAGGGAAACTATGGCTACACCTTC. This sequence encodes CAWKIQGNYGYTF.

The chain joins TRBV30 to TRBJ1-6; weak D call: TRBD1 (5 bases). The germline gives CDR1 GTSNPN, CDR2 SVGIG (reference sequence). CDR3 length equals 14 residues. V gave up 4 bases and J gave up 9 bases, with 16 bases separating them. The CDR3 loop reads CAWTDQGLFSPLHF. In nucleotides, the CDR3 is TGTGCCTGGACCGATCAGGGTTTGTTTTCACCCCTCCACTTT.

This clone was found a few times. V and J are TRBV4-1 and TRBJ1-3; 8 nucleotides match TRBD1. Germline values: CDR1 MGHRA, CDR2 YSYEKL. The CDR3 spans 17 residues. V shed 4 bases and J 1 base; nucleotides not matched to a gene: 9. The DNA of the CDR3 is TGCGCCAGCAGCCCGGGACAGGCGATTCTATCTGGAAACACCATATATTTT. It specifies CASSPGQAILSGNTIYF.

The CDR3 region is CASSSSGDTEAFF. CDR3 nucleotides: TGCGCCAGCAGCTCGTCAGGGGACACTGAAGCTTTCTTT. The chain has TRBV5-1 and TRBJ1-1; D is perhaps TRBD1 (6 bases). Germline CDR1 and CDR2: SGHRS and YFSETQ. Trimming pared 3 bases from V and 3 bases from J, leaving 9 bases between. The CDR3 covers 13 residues.